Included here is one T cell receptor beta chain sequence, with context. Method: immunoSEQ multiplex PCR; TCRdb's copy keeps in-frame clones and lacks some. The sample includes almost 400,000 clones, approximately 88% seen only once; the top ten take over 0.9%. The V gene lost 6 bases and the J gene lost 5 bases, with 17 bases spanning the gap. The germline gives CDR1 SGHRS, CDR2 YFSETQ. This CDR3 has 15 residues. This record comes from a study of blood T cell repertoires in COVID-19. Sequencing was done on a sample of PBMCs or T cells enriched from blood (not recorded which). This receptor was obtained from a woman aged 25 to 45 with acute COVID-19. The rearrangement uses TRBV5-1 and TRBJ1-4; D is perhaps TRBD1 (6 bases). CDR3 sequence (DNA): TGCGCCAGCACCCTTCAGGGGCAGAAAAATGAAAAACTGTTTTTT. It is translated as CASTLQGQKNEKLFF.